The sequence of this T cell receptor beta chain was determined in a study of CD8+ T cells in alopecia areata. Isolated RNA was reverse transcribed into cDNA used as the sequencing template. Clones were read by immunoSEQ multiplex PCR, and TCRdb kept only the in-frame ones, dropping some. The sample has about 160,000 clones, about 90% seen once. Germline V gives CDR1 SQVTM, CDR2 ANQGSEA. Unmatched junction bases numbered 15, after V lost 7 bases and J lost 2 bases. The CDR3 spans 17 residues. The rearrangement uses TRBV29-1 and TRBJ2-7; 12 bases fit TRBD2. This TCR was sampled from a human donor with alopecia areata. The sequences come from CD8+ T cells sorted from blood, collected at week 0. The CDR3 region is CSAILAGGPQTTYEQYF. The CDR3 bases are TGCAGCGCCATTCTAGCGGGAGGGCCCCAAACCACCTACGAGCAGTACTTC.